This passage covers 10 T cell receptor beta chains from one sample sequenced in a study of monozygotic twins with inflammatory bowel disease. Following a re-call of the 5' RACE reads, TCRdb has one entry per CDR3 protein and lacks DNA. The sample features about 210,000 distinct CDR3 sequences, with about 8% in its top ten. Material: blood. Every receptor here comes from a human donor with ulcerative colitis or Crohn's disease, or a healthy co-twin of an affected twin (not recorded which).

This chain's CDR3 is CSVMSGVYNEQFF. The rearrangement uses TRBV29-1 and TRBJ2-1; the TCRdb D gene call, TRBD2, has no DNA to confirm it. The CDR3 loop spans 13 amino acids. From germline, CDR1 is SQVTM and CDR2 ANQGSEA.

This chain uses TRBV20-1 with TRBJ2-7; without DNA, the TCRdb call of TRBD1 cannot be checked. The length of the CDR3 is 15 residues. CDR1 and CDR2 from the germline V gene are DFQATT and SNEGSKA (reference sequence). The CDR3: CSARDPGQGAYEQYF.

This chain uses TRBV27 with TRBJ1-1. This CDR3 spans 13 amino acids. Germline loops: CDR1 MNHEY, CDR2 SMNVEV (reference sequence). The chain's CDR3 is CASSLRMNTEAFF.

The V call is TRBV7-9, the J call TRBJ1-4. The CDR3 runs 14 residues. Germline assignment: CDR1 SEHNR and CDR2 FQNEAQ (reference sequence). CDR3: CASSLHKANEKLFF. The full variable domain, in which reference TRBV7-9 and TRBJ1-4 provide the parts outside the CDR3, is DTGVSQNPRHKITKRGQNVTFRCDPISEHNRLYWYRQTLGQGPEFLTYFQNEAQLEKSRLLSDRFSAERPKGSFSTLEIQRTEQGDSAMYLCASSLHKANEKLFFGSGTQLSVL.

The genes are TRBV10-3 and TRBJ1-2; TCRdb gives TRBD1 as the D gene, but with no DNA this cannot be confirmed. Germline V gene lookup returns CDR1 ENHRY and CDR2 SYGVKD. This CDR3 spans 15 amino acids. CDR3 sequence: CATAPGRETTYGYTF.

V gene TRBV7-9 combines with J gene TRBJ1-1; TCRdb designates TRBD1, a call that cannot be tested without DNA. Germline CDR1 SEHNR, CDR2 FQNEAQ (reference sequence). CDR3 length equals 14 residues. CDR3 loop: CASSLGRENTEAFF.

The genes are TRBV5-1 and TRBJ2-3. This CDR3 has 15 residues. In germline, CDR1 is SGHRS, CDR2 YFSETQ. CDR3 amino acids: CASSLRRLSTDTQYF. The full variable domain, completed using reference TRBV5-1 and TRBJ2-3, is KAGVTQTPRYLIKTRGQQVTLSCSPISGHRSVSWYQQTPGQGLQFLFEYFSETQRNKGNFPGRFSGRQFSNSRSEMNVSTLELGDSALYLCASSLRRLSTDTQYFGPGTRLTVL.

This chain links TRBV6-5 with TRBJ2-1; TCRdb calls TRBD2, which cannot be checked without DNA. Germline V lookup: CDR1 MNHEY, CDR2 SVGAGI. This CDR3 is 15 amino acids long. The chain's CDR3 is CASSYRTSGGNEQFF.

The rearrangement uses TRBV12-3 or TRBV12-4 and TRBJ1-5; TCRdb reports TRBD1, a call that lacks DNA to check it against. This CDR3 is 15 amino acids long. The CDR3 loop reads CASNPDTSSYQPQHF.

This chain uses TRBV2 with TRBJ2-1; checking the TCRdb D call of TRBD1 is not possible without DNA. Germline V lookup: CDR1 SNHLY, CDR2 FYNNEI. The CDR3 covers 14 residues. CDR3 in amino acids: CASTPSGGAWEQFF.